This T cell receptor (beta chain) was sequenced in a study of identical twins. The study's findings and limits: Weaker excess twin sharing was seen among beta out-of-frame sequences.

This CDR3 contains 16 residues. J gave up 7 bases and V 4 bases, and 8 bases lay outside the gene matches. CDR1 and CDR2 (germline): MNHNS, SASEGT. With respect to this clonotype: The antigen remains unidentified.

TCRdb re-derived calls from the 5' RACE reads in MiXCR, one entry per CDR3 protein. The sample yields about 470,000 distinct CDR3 sequences, approximately 24% seen once. The same specimen was also included in a second study, on T cells expressing NK-cell markers. Per that study: Certain NKG2C+ T cell clones were expanded, and their HCMV specificity remained unclear.

This TCR derives from a young woman in good health. The specimen was CD4+ T cells sorted from blood. The chain couples TRBV6-1 to TRBJ2-1, with 12 bases matching TRBD2. For the CDR3, the DNA is TGTGCCAGCAGTGGGGGGGGGACTAGCGGGCATAATGAGCAGTTCTTC. Translated: CASSGGGTSGHNEQFF.